This T cell receptor (beta chain) was recovered during a study of T-cell memory formation after mild COVID-19 (dated by TCRdb to the early 2020s). For context, the study as a whole: TCR sequence clusters from the two donors were largely donor specific. Two young, previously healthy adult volunteers, one female and one male, were included in the cohort. In a couple of donors, T-cell clones that expanded and contracted after mild COVID-19 were tracked by sequencing TCRalpha and TCRbeta repertoires over time.

PBMCs were isolated by Ficoll-Paque density gradient centrifugation. The table lists this clonotype with a few counts. Its antigen is currently not known. The record has no base qualities; no much larger clone is one base away. General findings and caveats noted by the study authors: Only a couple of mild cases were covered by the study, and larger cohorts that include severe cases with pre-infection samples were considered necessary. Some responding clones were found in pre-infection memory, which suggests that pre-existing cross-reactive memory T cells took part in the SARS-CoV-2 response. Clones contracting from day 15 to 85 had balanced CD4/CD8 phenotypes, while a second wave expanding from day 15 to 37 was biased towards CD4+. Whether the second-wave clones peaking on day 37 were SARS-CoV-2 specific was not confirmed. Contracting CD4+ clones were located mainly in the CM and EM memory subsets, whereas CD8+ clones were found to be enriched in EMRA.

Data came from an Illumina NovaSeq 6000. TCRalpha and TCRbeta cDNA libraries were built by 5'RACE with constant-segment primers, adding sample barcodes and unique molecular identifiers. RNA was extracted from every sample with Trizol reagent. Libraries were amplified in two PCR steps, with a second sample barcode and Illumina TruSeq adapters added in the second step. The libraries were sequenced on an Illumina NovaSeq using 2 x 150 bp paired-end reads. In the source study's methods: Demultiplexing of reads and collapsing into UMI-guided consensus sequences were performed with migec v1.2.7. Using mixcr v2.1.11, UMI consensuses were aligned to TRA and TRB V and J templates and then assembled into clonotypes. Expanded or contracted clonotypes were those called significant by both edgeR and NoisET, with noise models trained on biological replicates. For edgeR calls, the cutoffs were a false discovery rate-adjusted p below 0.01 and a log2 fold-change threshold of 1. As an exploratory analysis of dynamics, max-normalized trajectories of the 1000 most abundant clonotypes were examined by PCA with hierarchical clustering. Separately sequenced CD4+ and CD8+ repertoires were used to assign the CD4 or CD8 phenotype of responding clones. In TCRdb, the public reads were trimmed at Q25 with fastp and aligned with MiXCR, with productive beta chains retained. Rows merge per CDR3 protein into single entries with the most common DNA and genes. None of the V and J calls come from the authors' own analysis; TCRdb made them. In all, the sample holds about 110,000 distinct CDR3 sequences, and 18% of those were seen once. The ten largest clones add up to roughly 5.5% of the sample.

This receptor was obtained from a man aged 18 to 30 who had mild COVID-19 (a few samples of this study predate the infection). The sample titles of this study are shuffled in the database, so cell type and time point are left out; the donor was told from shared clones. The material sequenced was PBMCs or a T cell subset sorted from them (not recorded which).

The CDR3 corresponds to CSALQVTPREAFF. At the DNA level, the sequence is TGCAGTGCTTTACAGGTGACGCCCCGTGAAGCTTTCTTT. The V gene is TRBV20-1 and the J gene is TRBJ1-1, with TRBD1 as a weak D call on 5 bases. CDR1 and CDR2 are drawn from the germline V gene (reference sequence): DFQATT, SNEGSKA. V lost 5 bases and J lost 7 bases; the stretch between them is 17 bases long. Taken from cysteine to phenylalanine, the CDR3 has 13 residues. Just the 39-base CDR3 DNA is kept, in frame starting at base 1.